This TCR beta chain was observed in a study of CD8+ T cells in alopecia areata. CDR3 length: 14 residues. The V gene lost 3 bases and the J gene lost 2 bases, with 10 bases spanning the gap. Looked up from germline, CDR1 is SEHNR and CDR2 is FQNEAQ (reference sequence). RNA, once extracted, was reverse transcribed into cDNA for use as the sequencing template. TCRdb keeps only in-frame clones here, not all; method: immunoSEQ multiplex PCR. The sample lists roughly 250,000 clones; around two thirds were seen once. The rearrangement uses TRBV7-9 and TRBJ1-2; D unresolved. This sequence originates from a human donor with alopecia areata. The source material was CD4+ T cells sorted from blood, sampled at week 0. CDR3 region: CASSFGEGNYGYTF. The CDR3 coding sequence is TGTGCCAGCAGCTTTGGGGAAGGGAACTATGGCTACACCTTC.